Included here is one T cell receptor beta chain sequence, with context. Authors' methods: Amplification of reference gene primers provided the estimated nucleated cell counts. Clones were sequenced by immunoSEQ multiplex PCR, and TCRdb holds only the in-frame ones, with some missing. The V and J calls and the clone size are those of that table, but D and trimming were determined from the DNA. The sample has about 80,000 clones, approximately 88% seen once. These data are taken from a study of blood T cell repertoires in COVID-19. Study-wide context: Material from acute and convalescent COVID-19 was sourced from the United States, Italy and Spain.

Germline V gives CDR1 SGHRS, CDR2 YFSETQ. The CDR3 contains 14 residues. The trim removed 4 bases at V and 0 bases at J, leaving 2 bases unmatched. Sample: peripheral blood. The chain uses TRBV5-1 and TRBJ2-3, with 7 bases that match TRBD1. The receptor comes from a woman of 80 years or more with acute or convalescent COVID-19. The CDR3 DNA follows: TGCGCCAGCAGCACAGGGGACAGCACAGATACGCAGTATTTT. This sequence encodes CASSTGDSTDTQYF.